A single TCR beta chain is shown here with its context. The sample belongs to a study of cytomegalovirus exposure and HLA in healthy donors. The V and J ends lost 4 bases and 1 base respectively, with 14 bases between them. Germline V gene sequence: CDR1 MNHNY, CDR2 SVGAGI (reference sequence). The CDR3 spans 16 residues. A multiplex PCR was run with 60 Vbeta primers and 13 Jbeta primers. The method was immunoSEQ multiplex PCR; TCRdb's version includes in-frame clones alone and lacks a portion of them. The sample shows about 130,000 clones, around 72% of them seen only once. The source is a man over 45 in good health and CMV-seropositive. The sample comprised PBMCs. This sequence joins TRBV6-6 and TRBJ1-3; D gene ambiguous. CDR3 nucleotide sequence: TGTGCCAGCAGTTCCCCCCGGAGTAGGTCTGGAAACACCATATATTTT. Translating gives CASSSPRSRSGNTIYF.